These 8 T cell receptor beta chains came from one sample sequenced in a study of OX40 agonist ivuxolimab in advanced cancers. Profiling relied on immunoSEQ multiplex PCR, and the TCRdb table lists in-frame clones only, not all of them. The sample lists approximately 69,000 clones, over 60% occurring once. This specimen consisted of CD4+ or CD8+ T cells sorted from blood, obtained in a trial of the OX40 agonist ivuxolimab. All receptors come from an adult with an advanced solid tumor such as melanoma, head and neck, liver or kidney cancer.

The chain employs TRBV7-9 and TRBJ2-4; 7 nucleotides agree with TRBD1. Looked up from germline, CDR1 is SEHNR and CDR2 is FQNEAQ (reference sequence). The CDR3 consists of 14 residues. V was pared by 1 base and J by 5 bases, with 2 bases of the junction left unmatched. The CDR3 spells CASSLGQGQNIQYF. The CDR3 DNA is TGTGCCAGCAGCTTAGGACAGGGACAAAACATTCAGTACTTC.

CDR3: CASSWTGRETQYF. The CDR3, as DNA: TGTGCCAGCTCATGGACAGGGAGAGAGACCCAGTACTTC. The gene calls are TRBV18 and TRBJ2-5; 8 nucleotides match TRBD1. Germline V CDR1 and CDR2: KGHSH, LQKENI. Losses at the gene ends were 5 bases for V and 4 bases for J; bases not matched to a gene: 3. CDR3 length equals 13 residues.

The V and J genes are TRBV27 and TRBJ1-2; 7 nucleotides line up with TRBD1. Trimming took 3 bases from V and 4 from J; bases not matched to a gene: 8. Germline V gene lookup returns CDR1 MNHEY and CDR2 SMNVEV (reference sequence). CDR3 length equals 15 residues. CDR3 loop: CASSLGQGVLYGYTF. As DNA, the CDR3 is TGTGCCAGCAGTTTGGGGCAGGGGGTGCTCTATGGCTACACCTTC.

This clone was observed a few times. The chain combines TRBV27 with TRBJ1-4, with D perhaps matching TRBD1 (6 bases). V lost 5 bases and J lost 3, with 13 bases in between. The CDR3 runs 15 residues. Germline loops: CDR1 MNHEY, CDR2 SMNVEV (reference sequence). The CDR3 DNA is TGTGCCAGCAGTCCCCAGGGGTTGCCTAATGAAAAACTGTTTTTT. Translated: CASSPQGLPNEKLFF.

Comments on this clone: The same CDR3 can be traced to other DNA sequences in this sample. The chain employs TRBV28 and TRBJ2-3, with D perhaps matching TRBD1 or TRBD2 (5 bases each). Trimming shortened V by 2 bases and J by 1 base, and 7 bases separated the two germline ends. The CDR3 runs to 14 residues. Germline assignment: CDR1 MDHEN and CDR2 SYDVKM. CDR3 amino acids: CASSLGGGTDTQYF. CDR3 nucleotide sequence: TGTGCCAGCAGTTTAGGGGGAGGCACAGATACGCAGTATTTT.

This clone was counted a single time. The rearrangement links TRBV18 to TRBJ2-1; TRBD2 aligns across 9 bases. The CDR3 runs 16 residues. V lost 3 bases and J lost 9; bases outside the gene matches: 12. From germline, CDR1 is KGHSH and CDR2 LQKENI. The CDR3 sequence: CASSPWVAGVYGEQFF. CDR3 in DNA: TGTGCCAGCTCACCTTGGGTAGCGGGAGTGTATGGTGAGCAGTTCTTC. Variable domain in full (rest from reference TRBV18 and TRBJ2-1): NAGVMQNPRHLVRRRGQEARLRCSPMKGHSHVYWYRQLPEEGLKFMVYLQKENIIDESGMPKERFSAEFPKEGPSILRIQQVVRGDSAAYFCASSPWVAGVYGEQFFGPGTRLTVL.

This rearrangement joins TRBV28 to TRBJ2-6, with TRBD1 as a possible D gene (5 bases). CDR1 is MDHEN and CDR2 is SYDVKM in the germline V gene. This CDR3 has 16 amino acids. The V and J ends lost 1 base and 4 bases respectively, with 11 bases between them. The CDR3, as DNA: TGTGCCAGCAGTTTATCAGGGCTAGGAGGGGCCAACGTCCTGACTTTC. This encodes CASSLSGLGGANVLTF.

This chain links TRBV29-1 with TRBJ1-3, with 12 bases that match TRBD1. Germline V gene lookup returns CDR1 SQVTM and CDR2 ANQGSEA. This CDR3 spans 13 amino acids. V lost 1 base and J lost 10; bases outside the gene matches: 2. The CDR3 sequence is CSVEGDRGQTIYF. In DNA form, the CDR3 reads TGCAGCGTTGAAGGGGACAGGGGGCAAACCATATATTTT.